This T cell receptor beta chain was sequenced for a study of OX40 agonist ivuxolimab in advanced cancers. Study-level points and caveats: Low normalized clonal expansion also occurred in some nonresponding patients.

This table comes from immunoSEQ multiplex PCR, and its TCRdb copy is limited to in-frame clones, with some not included. The sample has some 30,000 clones, 75% to 95% seen once; the top ten hold less than 5%. CDR1 is ENHRY, CDR2 SYGVKD, per germline. The length of the CDR3 is 18 residues. Germline trimming cut 2 bases from V and 2 bases from J; bases unmatched to any gene: 9. This clone has only one observation. What it binds is unknown. The sequences come from CD4+ or CD8+ T cells sorted from blood, collected in a trial of the OX40 agonist ivuxolimab. The receptor comes from an adult with an advanced solid tumor such as melanoma, head and neck, liver or kidney cancer. The chain combines TRBV10-3 with TRBJ2-3; 11 bases are shared with TRBD2. CDR3 protein: CAISEPALAGGPTDTQYF. CDR3 sequence (DNA): TGTGCCATCAGTGAGCCCGCCCTAGCGGGGGGACCCACAGATACGCAGTATTTT.